This T cell receptor beta chain originates from a study of T cell responses to AZD1222 COVID-19 vaccine. Clones were read by immunoSEQ multiplex PCR, and TCRdb kept only the in-frame ones, dropping some. The sample lists under 200,000 clones, 92% occurring once. Germline V gene sequence: CDR1 MNHEY, CDR2 SVGEGT. CDR3 size: 17 residues. V gave up 2 bases and J gave up 9 bases, with 20 bases separating them. The sample was peripheral blood, taken 28 days after the second AZD1222 dose. The sequence derives from an adult who received the AZD1222 COVID-19 vaccine. This chain uses TRBV6-2 or TRBV6-3 with TRBJ1-6, with TRBD1 as a possible D gene (6 bases). CDR3 amino acids: CASSYPAGTRLGSPLHF. The CDR3 DNA reads TGTGCCAGCAGTTACCCGGCCGGGACAAGGCTTGGTTCACCCCTCCACTTT.